This entry is about one TCR beta chain. Its antigen is still unknown. The data stem from a study of shared clonotypes between healthy human individuals. Findings of the study overall: Only blood was sampled; tissue repertoires likely differ. Generation probabilities of non-shared clonotypes were lower (relative to those shared by all four donors).

The CDR3 runs 15 residues. Trimming shortened V by 6 bases and J by 4 bases, and 18 bases separated the two germline ends. CDR1 is KGHSH and CDR2 is LQKENI in the germline V gene. Using immunoSEQ multiplex PCR, the repertoire was profiled, and TCRdb retains in-frame clones only, with some absent. The sample lists under 1,900,000 clones, about 98.5% occurring once. V gene TRBV18 combines with J gene TRBJ1-2; D call uncertain. This receptor was taken from a man aged 25 to 40 in good health. Input material: naive CD4+ T cells sorted from blood. Subset noted: CD45RA+ positively selected. Here the CDR3 reads CASSLLSDPVYGYTF. CDR3 DNA sequence: TGTGCCAGCTCTCTACTTTCGGACCCGGTCTATGGCTACACCTTC.